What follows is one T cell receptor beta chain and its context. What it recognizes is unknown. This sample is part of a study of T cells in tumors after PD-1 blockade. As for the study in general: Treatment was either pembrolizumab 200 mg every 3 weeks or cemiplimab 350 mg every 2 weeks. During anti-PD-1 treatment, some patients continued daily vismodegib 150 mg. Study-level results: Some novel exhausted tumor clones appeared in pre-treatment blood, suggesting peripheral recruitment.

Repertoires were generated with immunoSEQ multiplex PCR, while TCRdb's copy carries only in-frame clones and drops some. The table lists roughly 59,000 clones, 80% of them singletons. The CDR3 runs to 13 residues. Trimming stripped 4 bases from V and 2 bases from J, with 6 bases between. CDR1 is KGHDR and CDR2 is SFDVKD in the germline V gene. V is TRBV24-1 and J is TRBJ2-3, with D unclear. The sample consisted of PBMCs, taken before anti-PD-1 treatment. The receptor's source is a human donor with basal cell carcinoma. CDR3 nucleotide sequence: TGTGCCACCAGTGACCATATCACAGATACGCAGTATTTT. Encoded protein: CATSDHITDTQYF.